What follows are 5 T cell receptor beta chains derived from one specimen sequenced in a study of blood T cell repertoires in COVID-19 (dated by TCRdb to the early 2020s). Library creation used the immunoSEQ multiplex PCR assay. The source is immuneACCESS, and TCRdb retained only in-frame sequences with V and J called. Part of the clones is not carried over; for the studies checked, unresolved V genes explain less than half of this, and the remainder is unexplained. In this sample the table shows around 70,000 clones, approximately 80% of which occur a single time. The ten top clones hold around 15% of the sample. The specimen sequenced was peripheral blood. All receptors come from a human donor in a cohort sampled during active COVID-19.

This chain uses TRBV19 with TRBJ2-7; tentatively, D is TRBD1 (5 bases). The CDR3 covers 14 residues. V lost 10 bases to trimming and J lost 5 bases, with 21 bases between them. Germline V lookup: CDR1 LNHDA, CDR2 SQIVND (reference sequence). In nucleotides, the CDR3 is TGTGCCACCTCCCTCCCAGGGTACGACAACGAGCAGTACTTC. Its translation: CATSLPGYDNEQYF. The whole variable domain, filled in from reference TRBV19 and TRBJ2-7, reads DGGITQSPKYLFRKEGQNVTLSCEQNLNHDAMYWYRQDPGQGLRLIYYSQIVNDFQKGDIAEGYSVSREKKESFPLTVTSAQKNPTAFYLCATSLPGYDNEQYFGPGTRLTVT.

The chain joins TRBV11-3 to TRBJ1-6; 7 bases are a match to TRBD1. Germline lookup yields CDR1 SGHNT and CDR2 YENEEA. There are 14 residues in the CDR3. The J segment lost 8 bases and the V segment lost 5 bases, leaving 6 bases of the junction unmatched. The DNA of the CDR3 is TGTGCCAGCAGCCTGGGACAGAGCGATTCACCCCTCCACTTT. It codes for CASSLGQSDSPLHF.

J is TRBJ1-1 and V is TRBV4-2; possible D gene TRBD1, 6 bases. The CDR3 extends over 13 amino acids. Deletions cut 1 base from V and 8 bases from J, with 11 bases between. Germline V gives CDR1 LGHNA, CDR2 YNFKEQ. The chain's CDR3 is CASSQVDGQEAFF. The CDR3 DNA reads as TGTGCCAGCAGCCAAGTTGATGGACAGGAAGCTTTCTTT.

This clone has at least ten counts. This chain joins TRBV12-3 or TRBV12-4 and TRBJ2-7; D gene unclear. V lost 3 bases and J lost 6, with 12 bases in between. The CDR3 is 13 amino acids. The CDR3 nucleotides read TGTGCCAGCAGTTTGGAAGGAGTGGGCGAGCAGTACTTC. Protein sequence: CASSLEGVGEQYF.

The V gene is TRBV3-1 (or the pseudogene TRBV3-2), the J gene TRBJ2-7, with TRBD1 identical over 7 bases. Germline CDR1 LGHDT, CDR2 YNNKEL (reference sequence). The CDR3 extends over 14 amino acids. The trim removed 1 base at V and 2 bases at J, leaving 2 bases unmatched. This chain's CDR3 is CASSQVDRTYEQYF. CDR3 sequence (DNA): TGTGCCAGCAGCCAAGTGGACAGGACCTACGAGCAGTACTTC.